A selection of T cell receptor beta chains follows, all from one sample in a study of cytomegalovirus exposure and HLA in healthy donors. Profiled with immunoSEQ multiplex PCR; TCRdb holds only in-frame clones, not every one. Of 150,000 to 200,000 clones in the sample, less than 90% were seen once. The sequenced sample was PBMCs. These TCRs come from a man younger than 40 in good health and CMV-seropositive. Both conserved end residues are part of each CDR3. D genes are given only for firm matches. Size values are once, few and many counts, or a class for expanded clones, and some rows have none.

size,V,J,D,CDR3,DNA
-,TRBV7-6,TRBJ1-3,-,CASSLGQRYSGNTIYF,TGTGCCAGCAGCCTGGGACAACGTTACTCTGGAAACACCATATATTTT
-,TRBV6-6,TRBJ1-5,-,CASRTAGENQPQHF,TGTGCCAGCAGAACGGCGGGGGAAAATCAGCCCCAGCATTTT
-,TRBV9,TRBJ2-5,TRBD1,CASSRQGWQETQYF,TGTGCCAGCTCACGACAGGGGTGGCAAGAGACCCAGTACTTC
-,TRBV19,TRBJ2-6,-,CASRESGANVLTF,TGTGCCTCGAGGGAATCTGGGGCCAACGTCCTGACTTTC
few,TRBV14,TRBJ1-3,-,CASSQGTRSGNTIYF,TGTGCCAGCAGCCAAGGGACTCGCTCTGGAAACACCATATATTTT
-,TRBV30,TRBJ2-5,TRBD1,CACTSRDRGPGETQYF,TGTGCCTGCACTTCCCGGGACAGGGGCCCAGGGGAGACCCAGTACTTC
-,TRBV7-3,TRBJ2-7,-,CASSLFGGKTYEQYF,TGTGCCAGCAGCTTATTCGGCGGGAAGACCTACGAGCAGTACTTC
-,TRBV18,TRBJ2-3,-,CASSPAGHTDTQYF,TGTGCCAGCTCACCAGCGGGCCACACAGATACGCAGTATTTT
-,TRBV18,TRBJ2-7,-,CASSAPGSEQYF,TGTGCCAGCTCAGCGCCAGGGTCTGAGCAGTACTTC
-,TRBV18,TRBJ2-1,-,CASSVQGARDEQFF,TGTGCCAGCTCCGTACAGGGTGCTCGGGATGAGCAGTTCTTC
-,TRBV10-3,TRBJ2-5,TRBD2,CAISDVGLAGRETQYF,TGTGCCATCAGTGACGTCGGACTAGCGGGCCGGGAGACCCAGTACTTC
-,TRBV5-1,TRBJ2-3,-,CASSLDSSTDTQYF,TGCGCCAGCAGCTTAGACAGTAGCACAGATACGCAGTATTTT
-,TRBV25-1,TRBJ1-4,TRBD1,CASSEWTGVGEKLFF,TGTGCCAGCAGTGAATGGACAGGGGTAGGGGAAAAACTGTTTTTT
-,TRBV7-6,TRBJ1-4,-,CASSSRAGDEKLFF,TGTGCCAGCAGCTCCAGAGCGGGGGATGAAAAACTGTTTTTT
-,TRBV6-4,TRBJ2-5,-,CASSARQATSQETQYF,TGTGCCAGCAGTGCGCGACAGGCGACGAGCCAAGAGACCCAGTACTTC
-,TRBV6-5,TRBJ2-3,TRBD2,CASRPAGGGQDTQYF,TGTGCCAGCAGACCTGCGGGGGGCGGGCAAGATACGCAGTATTTT
-,TRBV2,TRBJ1-1,-,CASSEAGDTEAFF,TGTGCCAGCAGTGAAGCCGGGGATACTGAAGCTTTCTTT
-,TRBV7-9,TRBJ2-4,-,CASSLVYGGENIQYF,TGTGCCAGCAGCTTAGTGTACGGCGGTGAAAACATTCAGTACTTC
-,TRBV28,TRBJ2-7,TRBD2,CASRTGGGLAGFYEQYF,TGTGCCAGCAGGACAGGGGGCGGACTAGCGGGGTTCTACGAGCAGTACTTC
-,TRBV9,TRBJ2-7,TRBD2,CASSVELAGGLGEQYF,TGTGCCAGCAGCGTAGAATTAGCGGGAGGGCTTGGTGAGCAGTACTTC
-,TRBV6-6,TRBJ2-1,-,CASRSPGIEQFF,TGTGCCAGCAGGTCCCCGGGGATTGAGCAGTTCTTC
-,TRBV9,TRBJ1-1,TRBD1,CASSVGLGGAGLTEAFF,TGTGCCAGCAGCGTAGGCTTAGGGGGCGCGGGGTTAACTGAAGCTTTCTTT
once,TRBV27,TRBJ1-6,-,CASKSSYNSPLHF,TGTGCCAGCAAGAGCTCCTATAATTCACCCCTCCACTTT
-,TRBV2,TRBJ2-7,-,CASRRQNYEQYF,TGTGCCAGCAGACGACAGAACTACGAGCAGTACTTC
-,TRBV5-6,TRBJ2-7,TRBD1,CASSLALTGAYEQYF,TGTGCCAGCAGCTTGGCCTTGACAGGGGCCTACGAGCAGTACTTC
-,TRBV2,TRBJ1-1,-,CASTPHGGNTEAFF,TGTGCCAGCACCCCACACGGAGGCAACACTGAAGCTTTCTTT
once,TRBV28,TRBJ1-2,-,CASSFILRQSYGYTF,TGTGCCAGCAGTTTCATTCTAAGACAGAGCTATGGCTACACCTTC
few,TRBV7-6,TRBJ2-7,TRBD1,CASSSGQIGYEQYF,TGTGCCAGCAGCTCGGGACAGATAGGCTACGAGCAGTACTTC
-,TRBV7-2,TRBJ2-3,-,CASSSQKGTDTQYF,TGTGCCAGCAGCTCTCAGAAGGGGACAGATACGCAGTATTTT
-,TRBV7-9,TRBJ2-7,TRBD1,CASSSLRTGGTYEQYF,TGTGCCAGCAGCTCCTTAAGGACAGGGGGAACCTACGAGCAGTACTTC
-,TRBV27,TRBJ1-1,-,CASSLGQKNTEAFF,TGTGCCAGCAGTTTGGGACAAAAAAACACTGAAGCTTTCTTT
-,TRBV6-5,TRBJ1-5,-,CASREGYNQPQHF,TGTGCCAGCAGGGAGGGGTACAATCAGCCCCAGCATTTT
once,TRBV7-2,TRBJ2-3,TRBD2,CASSLQAGATKADTQYF,TGTGCCAGCAGCCTCCAAGCGGGGGCCACCAAGGCAGATACGCAGTATTTT
-,TRBV9,TRBJ2-3,-,CASSEFGADTQYF,TGTGCCAGCAGCGAGTTCGGGGCAGATACGCAGTATTTT
-,TRBV6-5,TRBJ2-2,TRBD1,CASSQTSQGSGELFF,TGTGCCAGCAGCCAAACCTCACAGGGGTCCGGGGAGCTGTTTTTT
once,TRBV7-2,TRBJ1-1,-,CASSPDPRGNTEAFF,TGTGCCAGCAGCCCCGACCCCAGGGGGAACACTGAAGCTTTCTTT
-,TRBV30,TRBJ2-5,TRBD1,CAWNRVRGQETQYF,TGTGCCTGGAACCGAGTCAGGGGGCAGGAGACCCAGTACTTC
-,TRBV5-6,TRBJ2-1,TRBD2,CASSWTSGDNEQFF,TGTGCCAGCAGCTGGACTAGCGGAGACAATGAGCAGTTCTTC
-,TRBV27,TRBJ2-4,TRBD1,CASSWTGGLKNIQYF,TGTGCCAGCAGTTGGACAGGGGGCCTCAAAAACATTCAGTACTTC
-,TRBV19,TRBJ2-7,TRBD1,CASSIEVGQGVYEQYF,TGTGCCAGTAGTATAGAAGTGGGACAGGGGGTTTACGAGCAGTACTTC
-,TRBV6-5,TRBJ1-2,-,CASSYGGGGYTF,TGTGCCAGCAGTTACGGGGGCGGTGGCTACACCTTC
-,TRBV5-1,TRBJ2-7,TRBD1,CASSLAGDSTYEQYF,TGCGCCAGCAGCTTGGCCGGGGACAGTACCTACGAGCAGTACTTC
-,TRBV19,TRBJ1-1,TRBD1,CASSLGTGWLF,TGTGCCAGTAGTCTCGGGACAGGGTGGTTGTTT
-,TRBV5-6,TRBJ1-6,-,CASSSDGWASYNSPLHF,TGTGCCAGCAGCTCCGACGGCTGGGCCTCCTATAATTCACCCCTCCACTTT
-,TRBV11-2,TRBJ2-5,-,CASSLSGLQETQYF,TGTGCCAGCAGCTTAAGTGGACTTCAAGAGACCCAGTACTTC
-,TRBV5-1,TRBJ2-5,TRBD1,CASSWGTGQEEETQYF,TGCGCCAGCAGCTGGGGAACGGGACAGGAAGAGGAGACCCAGTACTTC
-,TRBV9,TRBJ1-1,-,CASSVDGRVAEAFF,TGTGCCAGCAGCGTAGACGGCAGGGTGGCTGAAGCTTTCTTT
-,TRBV4-3,TRBJ1-4,-,CASSPRASNEKLFF,TGCGCCAGCAGCCCTCGAGCTTCCAATGAAAAACTGTTTTTT
-,TRBV5-4,TRBJ1-1,TRBD1,CASSLFAGGTEAFF,TGTGCCAGCAGCTTGTTCGCAGGGGGCACTGAAGCTTTCTTT
-,TRBV6-1,TRBJ2-1,-,CASSEVPGIVGAYNEQFF,TGTGCCAGCAGTGAAGTACCAGGGATCGTGGGCGCCTACAATGAGCAGTTCTTC
-,TRBV4-1,TRBJ1-1,TRBD1,CASSQVYRQGIKTEAFF,TGCGCCAGCAGCCAAGTGTATCGACAGGGGATAAAAACTGAAGCTTTCTTT
few,TRBV28,TRBJ1-5,TRBD1,CASKTPSGGETQPQHF,TGTGCCAGCAAAACACCCTCAGGGGGCGAGACTCAGCCCCAGCATTTT